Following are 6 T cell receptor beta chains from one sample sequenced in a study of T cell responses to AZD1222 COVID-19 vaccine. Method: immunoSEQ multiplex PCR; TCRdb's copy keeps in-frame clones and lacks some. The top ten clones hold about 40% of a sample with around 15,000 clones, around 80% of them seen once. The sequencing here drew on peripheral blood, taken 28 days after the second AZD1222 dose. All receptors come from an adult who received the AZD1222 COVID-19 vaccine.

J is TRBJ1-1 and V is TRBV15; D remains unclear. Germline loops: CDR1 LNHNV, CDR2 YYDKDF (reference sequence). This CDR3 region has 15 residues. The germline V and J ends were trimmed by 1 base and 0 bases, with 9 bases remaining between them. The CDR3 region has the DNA TGTGCCACCAGCAGAGTAAGGGAACTGAACACTGAAGCTTTCTTT. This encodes CATSRVRELNTEAFF.

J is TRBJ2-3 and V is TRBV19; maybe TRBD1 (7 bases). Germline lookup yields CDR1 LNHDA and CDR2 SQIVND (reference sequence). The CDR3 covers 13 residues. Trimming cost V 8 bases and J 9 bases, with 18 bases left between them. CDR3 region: CASAGTAAGTQYF. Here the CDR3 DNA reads TGTGCCAGTGCGGGGACAGCCGCGGGAACGCAGTATTTT.

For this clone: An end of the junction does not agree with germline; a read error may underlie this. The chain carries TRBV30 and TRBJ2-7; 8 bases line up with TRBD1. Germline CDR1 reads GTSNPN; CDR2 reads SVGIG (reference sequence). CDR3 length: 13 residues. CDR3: CAWSRTGPYEQYF. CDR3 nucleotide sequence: TGTGCTTGGAGCCGGACAGGGCCCTACGAGCAGTACTTC.

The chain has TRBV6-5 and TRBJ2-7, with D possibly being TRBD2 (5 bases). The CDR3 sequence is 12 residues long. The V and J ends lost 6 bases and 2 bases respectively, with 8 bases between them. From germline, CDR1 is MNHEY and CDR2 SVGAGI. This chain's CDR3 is CASSPGAYEQYF. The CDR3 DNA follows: TGTGCCAGCAGCCCCGGGGCCTACGAGCAGTACTTC.

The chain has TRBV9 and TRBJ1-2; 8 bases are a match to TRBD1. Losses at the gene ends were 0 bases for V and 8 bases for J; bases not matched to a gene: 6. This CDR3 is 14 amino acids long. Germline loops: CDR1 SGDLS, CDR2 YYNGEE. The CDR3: CASSVEGRGRGYTF. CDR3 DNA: TGTGCCAGCAGCGTAGAGGGCAGGGGGCGCGGCTACACCTTC. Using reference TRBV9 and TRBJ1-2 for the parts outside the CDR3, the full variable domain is DSGVTQTPKHLITATGQRVTLRCSPRSGDLSVYWYQQSLDQGLQFLIQYYNGEERAKGNILERFSAQQFPDLHSELNLSSLELGDSALYFCASSVEGRGRGYTFGSGTRLTVV.

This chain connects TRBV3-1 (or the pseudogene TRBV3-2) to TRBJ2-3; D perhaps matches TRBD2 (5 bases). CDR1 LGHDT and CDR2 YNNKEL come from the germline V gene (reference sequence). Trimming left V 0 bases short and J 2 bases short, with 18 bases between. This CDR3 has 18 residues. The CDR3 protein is CASSQDRLAGPYTDTQYF. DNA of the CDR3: TGTGCCAGCAGCCAAGATCGCCTAGCCGGACCCTACACAGATACGCAGTATTTT.